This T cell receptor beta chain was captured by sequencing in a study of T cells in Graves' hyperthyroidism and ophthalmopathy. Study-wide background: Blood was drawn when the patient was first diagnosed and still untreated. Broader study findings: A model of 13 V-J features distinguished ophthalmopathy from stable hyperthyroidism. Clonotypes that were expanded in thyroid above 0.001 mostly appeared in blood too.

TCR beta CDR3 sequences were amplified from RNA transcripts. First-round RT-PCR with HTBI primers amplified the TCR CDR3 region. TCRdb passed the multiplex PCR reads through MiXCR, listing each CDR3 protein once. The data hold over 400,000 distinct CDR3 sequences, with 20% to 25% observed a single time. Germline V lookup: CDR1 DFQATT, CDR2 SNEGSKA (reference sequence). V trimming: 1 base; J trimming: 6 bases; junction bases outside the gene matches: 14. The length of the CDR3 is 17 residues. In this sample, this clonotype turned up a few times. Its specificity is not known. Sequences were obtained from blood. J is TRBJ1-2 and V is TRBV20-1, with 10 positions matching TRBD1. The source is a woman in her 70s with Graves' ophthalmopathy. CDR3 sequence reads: CSARARSRDRGGDGYTF. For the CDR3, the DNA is TGCAGTGCTAGAGCGCGGTCCCGGGACAGGGGTGGCGATGGCTACACCTTC.